Listed here are 29 T cell receptor beta chains from one sample, sequenced in a study of cytomegalovirus exposure and HLA in healthy donors. The PCR had 60 Vbeta and 13 Jbeta primers. Here immunoSEQ multiplex PCR was the method, and the copy in TCRdb shows in-frame clones only, minus some. Counted here are about 160,000 clones, about four fifths occurring once; the ten biggest clones make up about 0.8%. The sequenced sample consisted of PBMCs. These receptors were collected from a woman aged 18-29 years in good health and CMV-seronegative.

This sequence joins TRBV28 and TRBJ2-7, with D perhaps TRBD2 (6 bases). V lost 2 bases, J lost 6 bases, and 17 bases lay in between. Germline V gene data show CDR1 as MDHEN and CDR2 as SYDVKM. This CDR3 comprises 15 residues. The CDR3 sequence: CASSLLAGPRGEQYF. CDR3 nucleotides: TGTGCCAGCAGTTTACTTGCGGGACCTCGAGGCGAGCAGTACTTC.

The gene calls are TRBV19 and TRBJ1-3, with TRBD1 matching 7 bases. CDR1 is LNHDA and CDR2 is SQIVND in the germline V gene (reference sequence). The CDR3 is 13 residues long. V was pared by 9 bases and J by 7 bases, with 9 bases of the junction left unmatched. The CDR3 sequence is CASAGTVGNTIYF. CDR3 nucleotide sequence: TGTGCCAGCGCGGGGACAGTTGGGAACACCATATATTTT. Filled out from reference TRBV19 and TRBJ1-3, the complete variable domain reads DGGITQSPKYLFRKEGQNVTLSCEQNLNHDAMYWYRQDPGQGLRLIYYSQIVNDFQKGDIAEGYSVSREKKESFPLTVTSAQKNPTAFYLCASAGTVGNTIYFGEGSWLTVV.

The chain is built from TRBV7-2 and TRBJ1-2, with 7 bases aligning to TRBD1. CDR1 and CDR2 (germline): SGHTA, FQGNSA. With V trimmed by 5 bases and J by 5 bases, 8 bases remained unmatched. This CDR3 has 14 residues. The CDR3 loop reads CASSQGQAVYGYTF. In DNA, the CDR3 is TGTGCCAGCAGCCAAGGACAGGCCGTTTATGGCTACACCTTC.

The chain carries TRBV5-4 and TRBJ2-7, with 8 bases that match TRBD2. The CDR3 is 15 residues long. CDR1 is SGHNT, CDR2 YYREEE, per germline (reference sequence). With V trimmed by 5 bases and J by 4 bases, 11 bases remained unmatched. The CDR3 region has the DNA TGTGCCAGCAGGGCGGGGAGCGGGAGTATGTACGAGCAGTACTTC. Its translation: CASRAGSGSMYEQYF. The full variable domain, completed using reference TRBV5-4 and TRBJ2-7, is ETGVTQSPTHLIKTRGQQVTLRCSSQSGHNTVSWYQQALGQGPQFIFQYYREEENGRGNFPPRFSGLQFPNYSSELNVNALELDDSALYLCASRAGSGSMYEQYFGPGTRLTVT.

V usage is TRBV7-3 and J usage is TRBJ1-1, with a weak D call TRBD1 (6 bases). In germline, CDR1 is SGHTA, CDR2 FQGTGA. V was clipped by 2 bases and J by 1 base, with 11 bases between them. The CDR3 length is 15 residues. The CDR3 nucleotides are TGTGCCAGCAGCTTACGGCCAGGGGAGAACACTGAAGCTTTCTTT. Protein sequence: CASSLRPGENTEAFF.

This rearrangement joins TRBV20-1 to TRBJ1-1; D is unclear. Germline V lookup: CDR1 DFQATT, CDR2 SNEGSKA (reference sequence). The V and J ends lost 0 bases and 7 bases respectively, with 3 bases between them. The CDR3 is 10 amino acids. The CDR3 protein is CSAREREAFF. The CDR3 nucleotides read TGCAGTGCTAGAGAGCGTGAAGCTTTCTTT.

This chain uses TRBV27 with TRBJ2-1; 9 bases are a match to TRBD2. The V and J ends lost 6 bases and 0 bases, in that order; junction bases with no gene match: 6. From germline, CDR1 is MNHEY and CDR2 SMNVEV (reference sequence). The CDR3 spans 16 residues. Here the CDR3 reads CASRSLSGSSYNEQFF. The CDR3 DNA is TGTGCCAGCAGAAGTCTTAGCGGGAGCTCCTACAATGAGCAGTTCTTC.

This clone appeared a few times. V gene TRBV19 combines with J gene TRBJ1-1; perhaps TRBD1 as D (6 bases). The CDR3 length is 15 residues. V was clipped by 6 bases and J by 2 bases, with 16 bases between them. Germline CDR1 LNHDA, CDR2 SQIVND (reference sequence). The CDR3 is CASRRPTGINTEAFF. The CDR3 DNA is TGTGCCAGTAGGCGACCCACAGGGATAAACACTGAAGCTTTCTTT.

The chain joins TRBV19 to TRBJ2-3; 9 bases agree with TRBD2. Trimming cost V 8 bases and J 4 bases; bases outside gene matches: 7. Germline-derived CDR1 and CDR2 are LNHDA and SQIVND (reference sequence). This CDR3 comprises 14 residues. The CDR3 nucleotides read TGTGCCAGTCCGCCGCGGGAGGGGGCAGATACGCAGTATTTT. Amino acid sequence: CASPPREGADTQYF.

This clone has only a few counts. The rearrangement uses TRBV28 and TRBJ2-3, with 9 nucleotides matching TRBD1. V dropped 5 bases and J dropped 4; count of bases not matched to a gene: 10. CDR3 size: 16 residues. The germline CDR1 and CDR2 sequences are MDHEN and SYDVKM. The CDR3 nucleotides are TGTGCCAGCAGTACTCCCGGGACAGGGCGTTCAGATACGCAGTATTTT. Its protein is CASSTPGTGRSDTQYF.

The rearrangement uses TRBV6-1 and TRBJ2-1; possibly TRBD2 for D (5 bases). The CDR3 loop spans 14 amino acids. Trimming took off 2 bases at V and 13 bases at J, with 18 bases between the two ends. Looked up from germline, CDR1 is MNHNS and CDR2 is SASEGT. CDR3 DNA: TGTGCCAGCAGTGAATCAGCTCGGGATGGTGGACAGTTCTTC. Amino acids: CASSESARDGGQFF.

This chain uses TRBV5-1 with TRBJ2-2; 8 bases line up with TRBD2. V trimming: 0 bases; J trimming: 5 bases; junction bases outside the gene matches: 9. Germline values: CDR1 SGHRS, CDR2 YFSETQ. This CDR3 has 17 residues. CDR3 residues: CASSLAAAGEITGELFF. The CDR3 bases are TGCGCCAGCAGCTTGGCGGCAGCGGGAGAGATAACCGGGGAGCTGTTTTTT.

The CDR3 protein is CASSVAGGPFRYIQYF. The CDR3 nucleotides read TGTGCCAGCAGTGTCGCAGGGGGCCCATTTCGTTACATTCAGTACTTC. The chain joins TRBV25-1 to TRBJ2-4; 8 bases line up with TRBD1. J was trimmed by 8 bases and V by 4 bases; bases with no gene match: 13. CDR1 and CDR2 (germline): MGHDK, SYGVNS. This CDR3 region has 16 residues.

The J gene is TRBJ2-1, the V gene TRBV4-1, with 8 bases matching TRBD2. There are 15 residues in the CDR3. With V trimmed by 10 bases and J by 7 bases, 15 bases remained unmatched. Germline V gives CDR1 MGHRA, CDR2 YSYEKL. CDR3 region: CATERGSGSSNEQFF. The CDR3 coding sequence is TGCGCCACAGAAAGGGGCAGCGGGAGTAGTAATGAGCAGTTCTTC.

The chain joins TRBV9 to TRBJ1-1; 8 nucleotides agree with TRBD1. CDR1 and CDR2 from the germline V gene are SGDLS and YYNGEE. This CDR3 region has 15 residues. J lost 3 bases, V lost 4 bases, and 8 bases had no gene match. The CDR3 region is CASSTRTGGDTEAFF. The CDR3 coding sequence is TGTGCCAGCAGCACTAGAACAGGGGGGGACACTGAAGCTTTCTTT.

The chain joins TRBV21-1 to TRBJ2-7; TRBD1 is the table's D call, not checked against the DNA. TRBV21-1 constitutes a pseudogene. The CDR3 consists of 17 residues. CDR3 sequence reads: CASSKGDLDRNSYEQYF. CDR3 coding DNA: TGTGCCAGCAGCAAAGGGGACTTGGACAGGAACTCCTACGAGCAGTACTTC.

The gene calls are TRBV4-1 and TRBJ1-5, with D perhaps TRBD1 (6 bases). Germline CDR1 MGHRA, CDR2 YSYEKL. V was shortened by 1 base and J by 2 bases, with 12 bases between the two germline ends. The CDR3 is 16 residues long. The CDR3 DNA follows: TGCGCCAGCAGCCAAGGCCATGCAGGGGGCAATCAGCCCCAGCATTTT. Residues: CASSQGHAGGNQPQHF.

The rearrangement uses TRBV11-3 and TRBJ2-7; TRBD2 agrees at 9 bases. V lost 0 bases and J lost 4; bases outside the gene matches: 7. CDR1 is SGHNT and CDR2 is YENEEA in the germline V gene. CDR3 length: 16 residues. CDR3 sequence reads: CASSLEGVAGVYEQYF. Here the CDR3 DNA reads TGTGCCAGCAGCTTAGAAGGAGTAGCGGGAGTGTACGAGCAGTACTTC.

The sample holds a few counts of this clone. This sequence joins TRBV7-8 and TRBJ1-4, with D maybe TRBD1 (5 bases). The V gene's germline CDR1 is SGHVS and CDR2 FQNEAQ. Trimming removed 6 bases from V and 4 bases from J, with 9 bases in between. The length of the CDR3 is 13 residues. The CDR3 region has the DNA TGTGCCAGCAGGGGGGGGGTTAATGAAAAACTGTTTTTT. Translation gives CASRGGVNEKLFF.

The rearrangement links TRBV21-1 to TRBJ2-3; TRBD1 was called by the table and not checked on the DNA. TRBV21-1 is a documented pseudogene. The CDR3 sequence is 16 residues long. CDR3 loop: CASSTHRGVNADTQYF. CDR3 DNA: TGTGCCAGCAGCACGCACAGGGGGGTGAACGCAGATACGCAGTATTTT.

The gene calls are TRBV7-9 and TRBJ2-1, with D perhaps matching TRBD2 (6 bases). Germline-derived CDR1 and CDR2 are SEHNR and FQNEAQ (reference sequence). This CDR3 spans 15 amino acids. V was cut by 1 base and J by 9 bases, with 16 bases left in between. CDR3 nucleotide sequence: TGTGCCAGCAGCTTAGTTCCCGGGAGACTCGGTGAGCAGTTCTTC. Its protein product is CASSLVPGRLGEQFF.

Only a few counts were recorded for this clone. The J gene is TRBJ1-2, the V gene TRBV6-5; 8 bases line up with TRBD1. V was pared by 5 bases and J by 2 bases, with 4 bases of the junction left unmatched. The CDR3 is 14 residues long. The germline V gene encodes CDR1 MNHEY and CDR2 SVGAGI. The CDR3 DNA reads TGTGCCAGCAGTCTGCGGACAGGGAACTATGGCTACACCTTC. It translates to CASSLRTGNYGYTF.

This clone was observed a handful of times. The chain uses TRBV21-1 and TRBJ2-7; the DNA was not compared with TRBD1, the D call given in the table. TRBV21-1 is recorded as a pseudogene. The CDR3 covers 15 residues. The CDR3 is CASSKAPGQYYEQYF. The CDR3 nucleotides are TGTGCCAGCAGCAAAGCCCCGGGACAGTACTACGAGCAGTACTTC.

As to this clone: One end of the junction does not line up with germline, which may come from a read error. The chain joins TRBV5-1 to TRBJ1-1, with D tentatively TRBD1 (6 bases). Germline CDR1 and CDR2: SGHRS and YFSETQ. This CDR3 is built from 13 residues. In nucleotides, the CDR3 is TGCGCCAGCAGCTTGGAGGGGGACGGAGCATCGGTCTTT. It is translated as CASSLEGDGASVF. Looking up the rest from reference TRBV5-1 and TRBJ1-1 gives the full variable domain: KAGVTQTPRYLIKTRGQQVTLSCSPISGHRSVSWYQQTPGQGLQFLFEYFSETQRNKGNFPGRFSGRQFSNSRSEMNVSTLELGDSALYLCASSLEGDGASVFGQGTRLTVV.

This CDR3 is CASSARDRPPKNIQYF. CDR3 coding DNA: TGTGCCAGCAGCGCAAGGGACAGACCTCCCAAAAACATTCAGTACTTC. This sequence joins TRBV9 and TRBJ2-4; 7 bases align to TRBD1. V gave up 3 bases and J gave up 2 bases; unmatched junction bases: 8. This CDR3 is 16 amino acids long. Per the germline V gene, CDR1 is SGDLS and CDR2 is YYNGEE. The entire variable domain, with the rest obtained from reference TRBV9 and TRBJ2-4, is as follows: DSGVTQTPKHLITATGQRVTLRCSPRSGDLSVYWYQQSLDQGLQFLIQYYNGEERAKGNILERFSAQQFPDLHSELNLSSLELGDSALYFCASSARDRPPKNIQYFGAGTRLSVL.

This clone has just a few counts. V gene TRBV28 combines with J gene TRBJ2-3; perhaps TRBD2 as D (5 bases). The germline CDR1 and CDR2 sequences are MDHEN and SYDVKM. This CDR3 contains 15 residues. V was shortened by 6 bases and J by 5 bases, with 18 bases between the two germline ends. The CDR3 DNA reads as TGTGCCAGCAGCCCCCGGACTTGGTCACAAGATACGCAGTATTTT. This gives the protein CASSPRTWSQDTQYF.

In DNA, the CDR3 is TGTGCCAGCAGCCTAATCCGACAGACATACTACAATGAGCAGTTCTTC. Its protein is CASSLIRQTYYNEQFF. The chain uses TRBV7-9 and TRBJ2-1, with D possibly TRBD1 on 5 matching bases. Per germline, CDR1 SEHNR and CDR2 FQNEAQ (reference sequence). The V end was cut by 5 bases, the J end by 3 bases, with 17 bases between. The CDR3 extends over 16 amino acids.

The chain recombines TRBV5-1 with TRBJ2-1; the match to TRBD1 covers 8 bases. Germline V gene lookup returns CDR1 SGHRS and CDR2 YFSETQ. V lost 4 bases and J lost 4; bases outside the gene matches: 4. CDR3 size: 14 residues. The CDR3: CASSAQGVYNEQFF. The DNA for the CDR3 is TGCGCCAGCAGCGCACAGGGGGTATACAATGAGCAGTTCTTC.

This chain joins TRBV7-9 and TRBJ2-7, with a weak D call TRBD1 (6 bases). CDR1 and CDR2 (germline): SEHNR, FQNEAQ (reference sequence). This CDR3 region has 15 residues. V was cut by 2 bases and J by 1 base, with 12 bases left in between. This CDR3 reads CASSLSRQESYEQYF. DNA of the CDR3: TGTGCCAGCAGCTTATCCCGACAGGAGTCCTACGAGCAGTACTTC. Filled out from reference TRBV7-9 and TRBJ2-7, the complete variable domain reads DTGVSQNPRHKITKRGQNVTFRCDPISEHNRLYWYRQTLGQGPEFLTYFQNEAQLEKSRLLSDRFSAERPKGSFSTLEIQRTEQGDSAMYLCASSLSRQESYEQYFGPGTRLTVT.